Sequencing of this T cell receptor (beta chain) was carried out in a study of cytomegalovirus exposure and HLA in healthy donors. Overall study results and limits: Subsequent analysis revealed that first-cohort TCR clusters tended to co-occur in the roughly 120 validation repertoires.

The donors were part of the validation cohort, which consisted of some 120 subjects and was separate from the first cohort of around 620 subjects. Generated by immunoSEQ multiplex PCR, the TCRdb table keeps only in-frame clones and is missing some. The profile shows about 110,000 clones, more than 90% of them singletons. A note on this clone: The target antigen is unknown.

The clonotype was recovered from a woman under 30 in good health and CMV-seronegative. Sequences were obtained from PBMCs.

The CDR3 DNA reads as TGCGCCAGCAGCCAAGGGTCTACAGGGAGCTCCTACGAGCAGTACTTC. It translates to CASSQGSTGSSYEQYF. The V and J genes are TRBV4-3 and TRBJ2-7; TRBD1 might be the D (6 bases). V was shortened by 1 base and J by 0 bases, with 13 bases between the two germline ends. The CDR3 loop spans 16 amino acids. Germline CDR1 and CDR2: LGHNA and YSLEER.